These 25 T cell receptor beta chains were all obtained from the same sample, sequenced in a study of CD8 T cells in ankylosing spondylitis. A single record per CDR3 protein comes from TCRdb applying MiXCR to the 5' RACE reads. The data show 500,000 to 650,000 distinct CDR3 sequences, approximately 5.3% seen once. Study results and caveats: A TCR beta motif made of several highly homologous variants seemed typical of ankylosing spondylitis blood.

No antigen has been assigned to these receptors. The sequenced sample consisted of blood, either unsorted or a sorted T cell fraction (not recorded which). Receptors were obtained from a male donor with ankylosing spondylitis.

The chain recombines TRBV21-1 with TRBJ1-1. TRBV21-1 constitutes a pseudogene. The CDR3 totals 13 residues. The CDR3 DNA follows: TGTGCCAGGGGCCCCGGGCCTCTCACTGAAGCTTTCTTT. Translated, it gives CARGPGPLTEAFF.

This clonotype was observed many times. The chain has TRBV29-1 and TRBJ2-3, with TRBD2 identical over 14 bases. V lost 6 bases and J lost 4; bases outside the gene matches: 6. Germline V gene lookup returns CDR1 SQVTM and CDR2 ANQGSEA. The CDR3 runs 15 residues. CDR3 in amino acids: CSVWGLAGVPDTQYF. The CDR3 DNA reads as TGCAGCGTCTGGGGACTAGCGGGAGTTCCAGATACGCAGTATTTT.

This clonotype appeared many times. The V gene is TRBV9, the J gene TRBJ1-1; perhaps TRBD1 as D (6 bases). This CDR3 has 15 amino acids. With 2 bases removed from V and 0 bases from J, the gap between germline ends came to 11 bases. Germline CDR1 is SGDLS and CDR2 is YYNGEE. For the CDR3, the DNA is TGTGCCAGCAGCGTCGAAGACAGGATGAACACTGAAGCTTTCTTT. Amino acids: CASSVEDRMNTEAFF. The whole variable domain, remainder taken from reference TRBV9 and TRBJ1-1, is DSGVTQTPKHLITATGQRVTLRCSPRSGDLSVYWYQQSLDQGLQFLIQYYNGEERAKGNILERFSAQQFPDLHSELNLSSLELGDSALYFCASSVEDRMNTEAFFGQGTRLTVV.

This clonotype was detected ten times or more. This chain links TRBV7-2 with TRBJ1-5; D uncertain. Germline CDR1 is SGHTA and CDR2 is FQGNSA. This CDR3 has 13 residues. V lost 1 base, J lost 5 bases, and 6 bases lay in between. The CDR3 sequence is CASSLERYQPQHF. CDR3 nucleotides: TGTGCCAGCAGCTTAGAGCGGTATCAGCCCCAGCATTTT.

This clonotype appeared many times. The chain uses TRBV11-2 and TRBJ1-2; 7 bases map to TRBD1. Germline CDR1 and CDR2: SGHAT and FQNNGV. V was pared by 5 bases and J by 7 bases, with 10 bases of the junction left unmatched. The CDR3 loop spans 14 amino acids. DNA of the CDR3: TGTGCCAGCAGCAGAGACAGGGAAGGTAGTGGCTACACCTTC. Protein: CASSRDREGSGYTF.

This clonotype has more than one count but fewer than ten. This chain links TRBV20-1 with TRBJ1-4; D unresolved. The CDR3 runs 12 residues. Trimming removed 6 bases at V and 6 bases at J, with 11 bases between. Germline CDR1 DFQATT, CDR2 SNEGSKA (reference sequence). As DNA, the CDR3 is TGCAGTGCCACGGCCTCGTATGAAAAACTGTTTTTT. Translated, it gives CSATASYEKLFF.

V usage is TRBV12-3 or TRBV12-4 and J usage is TRBJ2-3, with 8 nucleotides matching TRBD2. V trimming: 7 bases; J trimming: 1 base; junction bases outside the gene matches: 4. This CDR3 is 14 amino acids long. CDR3 in amino acids: CASKIAGRTDTQYF. The CDR3 DNA reads TGTGCCAGCAAAATAGCGGGGCGCACAGATACGCAGTATTTT.

V gene TRBV12-3 or TRBV12-4 combines with J gene TRBJ2-1, with 10 positions matching TRBD2. The CDR3 extends over 17 amino acids. After removal of 6 bases from V and 4 bases from J, the junction contained 12 bases not matched to a gene. This chain's CDR3 is CASRRTSGGGVYNEQFF. CDR3 in DNA: TGTGCCAGCAGGCGGACTAGCGGAGGGGGGGTTTACAATGAGCAGTTCTTC.

In this sample, this clonotype turned up many times. The V and J genes are TRBV27 and TRBJ2-3; D remains unclear. Germline values: CDR1 MNHEY, CDR2 SMNVEV (reference sequence). Trimming took off 3 bases at V and 3 bases at J, with 13 bases between the two ends. This CDR3 is 15 amino acids long. CDR3 bases: TGTGCCAGCAGTTTCTGGGCCACCCAGACAGATACGCAGTATTTT. This encodes CASSFWATQTDTQYF.

This clonotype has at least ten counts. This chain connects TRBV7-9 to TRBJ2-1, with 14 bases identical to TRBD2. Germline CDR1 reads SEHNR; CDR2 reads FQNEAQ (reference sequence). The CDR3 covers 16 residues. Losses at the gene ends were 6 bases for V and 9 bases for J; bases not matched to a gene: 10. CDR3 region: CASSWEGLAGAGEQFF. As DNA, the CDR3 is TGTGCCAGCAGTTGGGAGGGACTAGCGGGAGCGGGTGAGCAGTTCTTC.

This clonotype was found many times. This chain links TRBV29-1 with TRBJ2-7; no definite D call. The CDR3 loop spans 12 amino acids. Germline V gene data show CDR1 as SQVTM and CDR2 as ANQGSEA. Trimming stripped 5 bases from V and 0 bases from J, with 8 bases between. The CDR3 DNA is TGCAGCGTTTCGGCAGGCTCCTACGAGCAGTACTTC. As protein: CSVSAGSYEQYF.

This clonotype was observed at least ten times. CDR3 in DNA: TGCAGTGCTAGAGATTTCAAGTGGGCAGGGGGGAATGAGCAGTTCTTC. Amino acids: CSARDFKWAGGNEQFF. J is TRBJ2-1 and V is TRBV20-1; maybe TRBD1 (7 bases). From germline, CDR1 is DFQATT and CDR2 SNEGSKA (reference sequence). V lost 0 bases and J 7 bases, leaving 19 bases between the germline ends. The CDR3 covers 16 residues.

A few counts support this clonotype. The V gene is TRBV5-1, the J gene TRBJ2-2; D remains ambiguous. V lost 6 bases, J lost 3 bases, and 6 bases lay in between. This CDR3 contains 12 residues. Germline CDR1 is SGHRS and CDR2 is YFSETQ. This CDR3 reads CASMTDTGELFF. The CDR3 region has the DNA TGCGCCAGCATGACGGACACCGGGGAGCTGTTTTTT. The full variable domain, in which reference TRBV5-1 and TRBJ2-2 provide the parts outside the CDR3, is KAGVTQTPRYLIKTRGQQVTLSCSPISGHRSVSWYQQTPGQGLQFLFEYFSETQRNKGNFPGRFSGRQFSNSRSEMNVSTLELGDSALYLCASMTDTGELFFGEGSRLTVL.

This clonotype was seen at least ten times. The rearrangement uses TRBV5-6 and TRBJ2-2; the D is unclear. The CDR3 length is 14 residues. Trimming stripped 4 bases from V and 1 base from J, with 8 bases between. The germline V gene encodes CDR1 SGHDT and CDR2 YYEEEE. CDR3 sequence (DNA): TGTGCCAGCAGCGGACCGAGGAACACCGGGGAGCTGTTTTTT. Protein: CASSGPRNTGELFF.

This clonotype came up many times. The V call is TRBV28, the J call TRBJ2-1; no clear D. The V gene lost 2 bases and the J gene lost 10 bases, with 6 bases spanning the gap. CDR3 length: 11 residues. Germline CDR1 is MDHEN and CDR2 is SYDVKM. CDR3 sequence reads: CASSLGSEQFF. The DNA of the CDR3 is TGTGCCAGCAGTTTAGGTAGCGAGCAGTTCTTC.

This clonotype was seen ten or more times. This chain connects TRBV7-2 to TRBJ1-4; D is unclear. The V gene's germline CDR1 is SGHTA and CDR2 FQGNSA. The CDR3 length is 16 residues. The V end was cut by 6 bases, the J end by 7 bases, with 21 bases between. CDR3 residues: CASSRRMPASGEKLFF. The CDR3 DNA follows: TGTGCCAGCAGTCGAAGGATGCCCGCCTCTGGTGAAAAACTGTTTTTT.

This clonotype was seen ten or more times. The chain's CDR3 is CASSPVQGVGEQYF. CDR3 DNA sequence: TGTGCCAGCTCACCAGTACAGGGGGTAGGCGAGCAGTACTTC. V is TRBV18 and J is TRBJ2-7; TRBD1 agrees at 8 bases. The CDR3 length is 14 residues. V shed 2 bases and J 6 bases; nucleotides not matched to a gene: 6. Germline-derived CDR1 and CDR2 are KGHSH and LQKENI.

This clonotype was counted at least ten times. The gene calls are TRBV12-3 or TRBV12-4 and TRBJ2-7, with 10 bases that match TRBD1. V lost 6 bases and J lost 4; bases outside the gene matches: 6. There are 14 residues in the CDR3. In DNA form, the CDR3 reads TGTGCCAGCAGCCGGGACAGGGGTTTTTACGAGCAGTACTTC. This encodes CASSRDRGFYEQYF.

There are many counts of this clonotype. The rearrangement links TRBV12-3 or TRBV12-4 to TRBJ2-1; 7 nucleotides match TRBD2. J was trimmed by 8 bases and V by 6 bases; bases with no gene match: 16. The CDR3 sequence is 16 residues long. CDR3 in amino acids: CASRPPPLGGRHEQFF. The CDR3 DNA sequence: TGTGCCAGCAGACCCCCTCCTTTGGGAGGGCGGCATGAGCAGTTCTTC.

There are many counts of this clonotype. The chain recombines TRBV4-1 with TRBJ2-5, with TRBD2 as a possible D gene (6 bases). The CDR3 runs 15 residues. Germline loops: CDR1 MGHRA, CDR2 YSYEKL. The V and J ends lost 1 base and 4 bases respectively, with 13 bases between them. The CDR3 region is CASSQVALASETQYF. In nucleotides, the CDR3 is TGCGCCAGCAGCCAAGTGGCACTAGCATCAGAGACCCAGTACTTC.

This clonotype was detected many times. The chain uses TRBV29-1 and TRBJ2-1, with TRBD2 matching over 13 bases. Germline CDR1 is SQVTM and CDR2 is ANQGSEA. The CDR3 contains 14 residues. V trimming: 6 bases; J trimming: 7 bases; junction bases outside the gene matches: 6. The CDR3 DNA follows: TGCAGCGTCGGTGGACTAGCGGGAGTTAATGAGCAGTTCTTC. Translating gives CSVGGLAGVNEQFF.

The chain is built from TRBV7-9 and TRBJ2-7, with D tentatively TRBD1 (6 bases). CDR1 and CDR2 from the germline V gene are SEHNR and FQNEAQ (reference sequence). V lost 4 bases and J lost 3, with 19 bases in between. This CDR3 has 16 residues. DNA of the CDR3: TGTGCCAGCAGCTCCGGCCTGGACAGTTGGGGCTACGAGCAGTACTTC. Translating it yields CASSSGLDSWGYEQYF.

The chain joins TRBV7-6 to TRBJ2-4, with 7 bases fitting TRBD2. Per the germline V gene, CDR1 is SGHVS and CDR2 is FNYEAQ. V gave up 5 bases and J gave up 5 bases; unmatched junction bases: 12. CDR3 length: 16 amino acids. The CDR3 DNA reads as TGTGCCAGCAGCCTCCTTGGGGGGGGAACTGAAAACATTCAGTACTTC. Protein sequence: CASSLLGGGTENIQYF.

This clonotype was found a few times. The genes are TRBV29-1 and TRBJ1-2; the match to TRBD1 covers 7 bases. The V segment lost 4 bases and the J segment 3 bases; nucleotides outside the gene matches: 11. There are 15 residues in the CDR3. CDR1 and CDR2 from the germline V gene are SQVTM and ANQGSEA. CDR3 region: CSVVVRRGPDYGYTF. CDR3 in DNA: TGCAGCGTTGTGGTGAGGAGGGGGCCAGACTATGGCTACACCTTC.

Many counts were recorded for this clonotype. The V call is TRBV10-3, the J call TRBJ1-6; D unclear. Germline CDR1 is ENHRY and CDR2 is SYGVKD. The length of the CDR3 is 12 residues. V lost 4 bases and J lost 4, with 2 bases in between. The CDR3 DNA reads as TGTGCCATCAGTGGATATAATTCACCCCTCCACTTT. Amino acids: CAISGYNSPLHF.